This T cell receptor beta chain was documented in a study of OX40 agonist ivuxolimab in advanced cancers. Study context: Among those enrolled, mean age was 60 years (range about 23 to 90) and 82.7% were male. Partial response was recorded in three patients: one hepatocellular carcinoma and two cutaneous melanoma cases. General study results and limits: Mean expanded clone counts were higher in CD8+ than CD4+ T cells.

Sequenced by immunoSEQ multiplex PCR; TCRdb stores in-frame clones only, minus some. The sample lists 25,000 to 30,000 clones, about four fifths seen once, with approximately 14% in the top ten. The CDR3 spans 13 residues. With 2 bases removed from V and 2 bases from J, the gap between germline ends came to 6 bases. The germline V gene encodes CDR1 MNHNY and CDR2 SVGAGI (reference sequence). Anyone with autoimmune disease history or systemic immunosuppression was excluded. In this sample, this clone turned up a few times. The antigen remains unidentified. Sequenced here: CD4+ or CD8+ T cells sorted from blood, sampled in a trial of the OX40 agonist ivuxolimab. The sequence came from an adult with an advanced solid tumor such as melanoma, head and neck, liver or kidney cancer. This chain joins TRBV6-6 and TRBJ1-1, with D possibly being TRBD1 (5 bases). CDR3 in amino acids: CASSYRDNTEAFF. DNA of the CDR3: TGTGCCAGCAGTTACCGGGACAACACTGAAGCTTTCTTT.